The rows below give T cell receptor beta chains drawn from one sample of a study of blood T cell repertoires in COVID-19. The repertoire was sequenced with immunoSEQ multiplex PCR; TCRdb's copy has only in-frame clones and lacks some. The table has 120,000 or so clones, about 70% seen once; the top ten hold 2% to 2.5%. The specimen sequenced was peripheral blood. The source of these receptors is an older woman with acute or convalescent COVID-19. CDR3s include the opening cysteine and the closing phenylalanine or tryptophan. A D gene is named only where the DNA matches it firmly. Clone size is shown for a subset of rows, as once, few, many or a class of expanded clone.

clone_size d_call j_call v_call cdr3_aa cdr3_nt
NA NA TRBJ2-3 TRBV7-8 CASSLVSGTDTQYF TGTGCCAGCAGCTTAGTTAGCGGCACAGATACGCAGTATTTT
few NA TRBJ1-6 TRBV9 CASSGSFNNSPLHF TGTGCCAGCAGCGGGAGCTTTAATAATTCACCCCTCCACTTT
NA NA TRBJ2-3 TRBV7-3 CASSSGGQRGDTQYF TGTGCCAGCAGCTCCGGGGGACAGAGAGGGGATACGCAGTATTTT
NA NA TRBJ2-3 TRBV14 CASSQVGGTDTQYF TGTGCCAGCAGCCAAGTAGGAGGCACAGATACGCAGTATTTT
NA TRBD1 TRBJ2-4 TRBV6-5 CASSYGRGLAKNIQYF TGTGCCAGCAGTTACGGCAGGGGGCTAGCCAAAAACATTCAGTACTTC
NA TRBD2 TRBJ2-7 TRBV6-5 CASREVAGSYEQYF TGTGCCAGCAGGGAGGTAGCGGGAAGTTACGAGCAGTACTTC
NA TRBD1 TRBJ1-2 TRBV19 CASKGGDGYTF TGTGCCAGCAAAGGGGGCGATGGCTACACCTTC
NA NA TRBJ1-1 TRBV28 CASTNPGGTEAFF TGTGCCAGCACCAACCCCGGAGGCACTGAAGCTTTCTTT
NA NA TRBJ2-5 TRBV23-1 CASSQSAGQDRETQYF TGCGCCAGCAGTCAATCGGCAGGGCAAGATAGGGAGACCCAGTACTTC
NA TRBD1 TRBJ1-2 TRBV5-4 CASSWTGNYGYTF TGTGCCAGCAGCTGGACAGGGAACTATGGCTACACCTTC
once NA TRBJ1-1 TRBV18 CASSPNKGDTEAFF TGTGCCAGCTCACCAAATAAAGGGGACACTGAAGCTTTCTTT
NA NA TRBJ2-4 TRBV19 CASSPQGTKNIQYF TGTGCCAGTAGTCCGCAGGGGACCAAAAACATTCAGTACTTC
NA TRBD2 TRBJ2-1 TRBV11-2 CASSSIAGGRLRGEQFF TGTGCCAGCAGCTCTATAGCGGGGGGCCGACTTCGCGGGGAGCAGTTCTTC
NA TRBD1 TRBJ1-4 TRBV9 CASSAGQGPSTNEKLFF TGTGCCAGCAGCGCGGGACAGGGCCCATCAACTAATGAAAAACTGTTTTTT
once TRBD2 TRBJ2-1 TRBV5-4 CASSKTSGRAHEQFF TGTGCCAGCAGCAAAACTAGCGGGAGGGCTCATGAGCAGTTCTTC
NA NA TRBJ2-5 TRBV29-1 CSVERAGETQYF TGCAGCGTTGAGAGGGCCGGGGAGACCCAGTACTTC
NA NA TRBJ2-1 TRBV7-8 CASSLAVGLAVDYNEQFF TGTGCCAGCAGCTTAGCAGTAGGGCTAGCAGTCGACTACAATGAGCAGTTCTTC
few TRBD1 TRBJ1-1 TRBV9 CASSVETGGTYEAFF TGTGCCAGCAGCGTAGAAACAGGGGGAACATATGAAGCTTTCTTT
NA NA TRBJ1-3 TRBV5-5 CASSLGQLLSGNTIYF TGTGCCAGCAGCTTGGGACAGTTACTCTCTGGAAACACCATATATTTT
NA TRBD1 TRBJ1-2 TRBV11-2 CASSPGQGAIGYTF TGTGCCAGCAGCCCGGGACAGGGGGCGATTGGCTACACCTTC
NA NA TRBJ1-4 TRBV9 CASSSQEKLFF TGTGCCAGCAGCTCACAGGAAAAACTGTTTTTT
few NA TRBJ1-1 TRBV30 CAWPPGGMNTEAFF TGTGCCTGGCCTCCCGGGGGTATGAACACTGAAGCTTTCTTT
NA TRBD1 TRBJ1-4 TRBV15 CATSRQQGAGEKLFF TGTGCCACCAGCAGGCAACAGGGGGCGGGTGAAAAACTGTTTTTT
NA NA TRBJ2-3 TRBV19 CASSLSRRPSTDTQYF TGTGCCAGTAGTTTGTCAAGGAGACCTTCCACAGATACGCAGTATTTT
NA NA TRBJ1-1 TRBV19 CASSMGTLNTEAFF TGTGCCAGTAGTATGGGGACACTGAACACTGAAGCTTTCTTT
NA NA TRBJ2-1 TRBV4-2 CASSQGLVWAYNEQFF TGTGCCAGCAGCCAAGGACTAGTATGGGCCTACAATGAGCAGTTCTTC
NA NA TRBJ2-7 TRBV19 CASSMLGGRGEQYF TGTGCCAGTAGTATGTTGGGGGGTCGGGGCGAGCAGTACTTC
NA TRBD2 TRBJ2-5 TRBV5-1 CASSPSGNQETQYF TGCGCCAGCAGCCCCAGCGGGAACCAAGAGACCCAGTACTTC
NA NA TRBJ2-7 TRBV10-1 CASSDNSYEQYF TGCGCCAGCAGTGATAACTCCTACGAGCAGTACTTC
NA TRBD1 TRBJ1-6 TRBV6-6 CASSRTGTGGNSPLHF TGTGCCAGCAGTCGAACCGGGACAGGGGGGAACTCACCCCTCCACTTT
NA NA TRBJ2-3 TRBV12-5 CASGLDPPGQTDTQYF TGTGCTAGTGGTTTGGATCCCCCCGGACAGACAGATACGCAGTATTTT
once NA TRBJ1-1 TRBV2 CASKRMNTEAFF TGTGCCAGTAAGAGGATGAACACTGAAGCTTTCTTT
NA TRBD1 TRBJ2-1 TRBV3-1/TRBV3-2 CASGRDSFLNEQFF TGTGCCAGCGGCCGGGACAGTTTCTTGAATGAGCAGTTCTTC
many NA TRBJ2-7 TRBV2 CASSPYRTYEQYF TGTGCCAGCAGCCCCTACCGAACCTACGAGCAGTACTTC
NA NA TRBJ2-5 TRBV18 CASSPSRAGQETQYF TGTGCCAGCTCACCCTCTCGAGCGGGCCAGGAGACCCAGTACTTC
many NA TRBJ2-7 TRBV24-1 CATSDFNRILF TGTGCCACCAGTGATTTTAACAGAATACTCTTC
NA NA TRBJ2-3 TRBV6-5 CASSPYTDTQYF TGTGCCAGCAGTCCCTACACAGATACGCAGTATTTT
NA NA TRBJ1-3 TRBV7-2 CASSMTASGNTIYF TGTGCCAGCAGCATGACAGCCTCTGGAAACACCATATATTTT
NA NA TRBJ2-5 TRBV2 CASGAETQYF TGTGCCAGCGGGGCGGAGACCCAGTACTTC
NA NA TRBJ1-6 TRBV5-4 CASSSSGNSPLHF TGTGCCAGCAGCTCCTCGGGGAATTCACCCCTCCACTTT
NA TRBD1 TRBJ1-2 TRBV7-2 CASSLGGQGHGYTF TGTGCCAGCAGCTTAGGCGGACAGGGGCATGGCTACACCTTC
few NA TRBJ2-5 TRBV7-7 CASRRQGEETQYF TGTGCCAGCCGAAGGCAGGGCGAAGAGACCCAGTACTTC
NA TRBD2 TRBJ2-1 TRBV14 CASSQILAGGSNEQFF TGTGCCAGCAGCCAAATACTAGCGGGGGGTTCAAATGAGCAGTTCTTC
NA TRBD1 TRBJ2-5 TRBV28 CASSLATGVEATQYF TGTGCCAGCAGTTTGGCGACAGGGGTGGAAGCGACCCAGTACTTC
NA TRBD1 TRBJ1-3 TRBV14 CASSHGGGGGNTIYF TGTGCCAGCAGCCATGGTGGAGGGGGCGGAAACACCATATATTTT
few TRBD1 TRBJ1-5 TRBV6-2/TRBV6-3 CASSWTGKNQPQHF TGTGCCAGCAGCTGGACAGGGAAAAATCAGCCCCAGCATTTT
many NA TRBJ1-4 TRBV25-1 CASSGHPTNEKLFF TGTGCCAGCAGTGGACACCCAACTAATGAAAAACTGTTTTTT
NA NA TRBJ2-7 TRBV3-1/TRBV3-2 CASSPGLGPYEQYF TGTGCCAGCAGCCCGGGACTGGGCCCCTACGAGCAGTACTTC
NA NA TRBJ2-3 TRBV25-1 CASRANQGPADTQYF TGTGCCAGCAGAGCCAATCAGGGGCCTGCGGATACGCAGTATTTT
NA TRBD1 TRBJ1-2 TRBV19 CASSAGGYLNYGYTF TGTGCCAGTAGCGCAGGGGGCTATTTAAACTATGGCTACACCTTC
NA NA TRBJ2-2 TRBV6-6 CASMGGNTGELFF TGTGCCAGCATGGGAGGGAACACCGGGGAGCTGTTTTTT
NA TRBD1 TRBJ2-7 TRBV28 CASTTGQGYSSYEQYF TGTGCCAGCACCACAGGACAGGGCTACAGCTCCTACGAGCAGTACTTC
NA NA TRBJ1-5 TRBV2 CASRPSRGGQPQHF TGTGCCAGCAGACCATCCCGGGGGGGGCAGCCCCAGCATTTT